The 29 T cell receptor beta chains presented below share a single source sample, sequenced in a study of response to subunit inactivated influenza vaccine. TCRdb independently ran MiXCR on the RT-PCR reads; one entry per CDR3 protein. The table lists around 790,000 distinct CDR3 sequences, about 20% of them singletons. Source: PBMCs from blood, taken less than 6 days after vaccination. The receptor set was obtained from a man in his fifties who received an inactivated influenza vaccine.

The chain recombines TRBV3-1 with TRBJ2-1; 10 bases are a match to TRBD1. This CDR3 region has 15 residues. After removal of 6 bases from V and 0 bases from J, the junction contained 2 bases not matched to a gene. Germline assignment: CDR1 LGHDT and CDR2 YNNKEL (reference sequence). DNA of the CDR3: TGTGCCAGCAGGCGACAGGGGGCCTCCTACAATGAGCAGTTCTTC. It codes for CASRRQGASYNEQFF.

This clonotype was counted at least ten times. The chain uses TRBV29-1 and TRBJ2-1; TRBD2 aligns across 7 bases. Losses at the gene ends were 7 bases for V and 9 bases for J; bases not matched to a gene: 6. This CDR3 contains 11 residues. Germline V gives CDR1 SQVTM, CDR2 ANQGSEA. The CDR3 coding sequence is TGCAGCGCAAAACTAGCGAGTGAGCAGTTCTTC. Translating it yields CSAKLASEQFF.

This chain joins TRBV20-1 and TRBJ2-4; 7 bases line up with TRBD1. Germline V gene data show CDR1 as DFQATT and CDR2 as SNEGSKA (reference sequence). The trim removed 2 bases at V and 0 bases at J, leaving 10 bases unmatched. The CDR3 runs to 17 residues. For the CDR3, the DNA is TGCAGTGCTAGAACCACATCAGGGGGATTAGCCAAAAACATTCAGTACTTC. Protein product: CSARTTSGGLAKNIQYF.

This clonotype was seen ten or more times. This chain connects TRBV7-8 to TRBJ2-1; D might be TRBD1 or TRBD2, each matching 5 bases. CDR1 is SGHVS, CDR2 FQNEAQ, per germline. The CDR3 contains 19 residues. The V gene lost 6 bases and the J gene lost 0 bases, with 24 bases spanning the gap. As DNA, the CDR3 is TGTGCCAGCAGGATCTCGGCCCTTCGGGGACCTAGCTCCTACAATGAGCAGTTCTTC. The encoded protein is CASRISALRGPSSYNEQFF.

The chain is built from TRBV9 and TRBJ2-1; D may be TRBD2 (5 bases). V was clipped by 4 bases and J by 10 bases, with 21 bases between them. The CDR3 loop spans 15 amino acids. Germline values: CDR1 SGDLS, CDR2 YYNGEE. This CDR3 is CASSTNLHGISEQFF. Here the CDR3 DNA reads TGTGCCAGCAGCACAAACCTCCACGGGATCAGCGAGCAGTTCTTC. The full variable domain, completed using reference TRBV9 and TRBJ2-1, is DSGVTQTPKHLITATGQRVTLRCSPRSGDLSVYWYQQSLDQGLQFLIQYYNGEERAKGNILERFSAQQFPDLHSELNLSSLELGDSALYFCASSTNLHGISEQFFGPGTRLTVL.

The gene calls are TRBV6-1 and TRBJ1-2; D gene uncertain. The CDR3 spans 12 residues. Trimming pared 8 bases from V and 4 bases from J, leaving 11 bases between. In germline, CDR1 is MNHNS, CDR2 SASEGT. The CDR3 here is CASQVGIYGYTF. The CDR3 DNA follows: TGTGCCAGCCAGGTGGGGATCTATGGCTACACCTTC.

CDR3 in amino acids: CSVGQGNIQYF. Here the CDR3 DNA reads TGCAGCGTTGGACAGGGAAACATTCAGTACTTC. This chain joins TRBV29-1 and TRBJ2-4; TRBD1 matches 7 bases. This CDR3 comprises 11 residues. V trimming: 4 bases; J trimming: 6 bases; junction bases outside the gene matches: 0. From germline, CDR1 is SQVTM and CDR2 ANQGSEA.

This clonotype has more than one count but fewer than ten. The rearrangement joins TRBV10-3 to TRBJ1-2; weak D call: TRBD1 (5 bases). The CDR3 loop spans 16 amino acids. Germline CDR1 is ENHRY and CDR2 is SYGVKD. With 0 bases removed from V and 3 bases from J, the gap between germline ends came to 14 bases. The CDR3 is CAISESERQSHYGYTF. Here the CDR3 DNA reads TGTGCCATCAGTGAGTCCGAACGACAGTCACACTATGGCTACACCTTC.

The chain is built from TRBV14 and TRBJ2-1; 8 bases fit TRBD1. Germline V gene data show CDR1 as SGHDN and CDR2 as FVKESK. This CDR3 has 16 residues. The ends lost 4 bases at V and 0 bases at J; junction bases unmatched: 5. The CDR3: CASSRDRPYSYNEQFF. The CDR3 DNA sequence: TGTGCCAGCAGCCGGGACAGGCCCTACTCCTACAATGAGCAGTTCTTC.

This chain joins TRBV6-2 or TRBV6-3 and TRBJ2-7; D gene ambiguous. CDR3 size: 14 residues. Trimming pared 4 bases from V and 7 bases from J, leaving 17 bases between. CDR1 MNHEY and CDR2 SVGEGT come from the germline V gene. The CDR3 DNA reads as TGTGCCAGCAGTTCCGGGCCCCCCCTACGGGAGCAGTACTTC. Its protein is CASSSGPPLREQYF.

The chain is built from TRBV6-1 and TRBJ2-3; 12 bases match TRBD2. CDR3 length: 16 amino acids. Germline V gene sequence: CDR1 MNHNS, CDR2 SASEGT. Trimming at V came to 5 bases and at J to 1 base, leaving 4 bases not matched to a gene. The CDR3: CASSRLAGARTDTQYF. The CDR3 DNA is TGTGCCAGCAGTCGACTAGCGGGGGCCCGCACAGATACGCAGTATTTT.

Details on this clonotype: An end of the junction differs from the germline gene, which may be a read error. The chain links TRBV28 to TRBJ2-7; D not resolved. The CDR3 extends over 12 amino acids. The germline gives CDR1 MDHEN, CDR2 SYDVKM. This CDR3 is CASSQSSYDQYF. The DNA of the CDR3 is TGTGCCAGCAGTCAAAGCTCCTACGACCAGTACTTC.

The J gene is TRBJ2-1, the V gene TRBV29-1; 8 bases agree with TRBD2. This CDR3 comprises 13 residues. Germline V gene lookup returns CDR1 SQVTM and CDR2 ANQGSEA. V shed 5 bases, J shed 5 bases, and the junction held 5 bases outside the gene matches. The CDR3 DNA reads TGCAGCGTTCAGCGGGAGTCTCACAATGAGCAGTTCTTC. Translating it yields CSVQRESHNEQFF.

This clonotype has at least ten counts. This sequence joins TRBV4-1 and TRBJ1-1; 7 bases are shared with TRBD1. CDR1 and CDR2 from the germline V gene are MGHRA and YSYEKL. V shed 1 base, J shed 5 bases, and the junction held 16 bases outside the gene matches. CDR3 size: 18 residues. The CDR3 protein is CASSQGPQGRSVGTEAFF. The CDR3 DNA reads as TGCGCCAGCAGCCAAGGCCCACAGGGGAGGTCGGTTGGAACTGAAGCTTTCTTT.

This clonotype has just a few counts. The J gene is TRBJ2-2, the V gene TRBV5-1, with TRBD2 identical over 10 bases. Germline V lookup: CDR1 SGHRS, CDR2 YFSETQ. J gave up 0 bases and V 4 bases, and 12 bases lay outside the gene matches. This CDR3 comprises 19 residues. The CDR3 coding sequence is TGCGCCAGCAGCGTAACTAGCGGGACGTGGAGTCCGAACACCGGGGAGCTGTTTTTT. This sequence encodes CASSVTSGTWSPNTGELFF.

The CDR3 sequence is CASRGQVSYEQYF. The CDR3 coding sequence is TGTGCCAGCAGGGGACAGGTGTCCTACGAGCAGTACTTC. The chain recombines TRBV12-3 or TRBV12-4 with TRBJ2-7; 8 bases are a match to TRBD1. The J segment lost 1 base and the V segment lost 6 bases, leaving 2 bases of the junction unmatched. The CDR3 has 13 residues.

This chain joins TRBV28 and TRBJ2-7; D is unresolved. Trimming removed 3 bases from V and 3 bases from J, with 9 bases in between. CDR3 size: 13 residues. Germline CDR1 reads MDHEN; CDR2 reads SYDVKM. CDR3 sequence: CASSFGDYYEQYF. CDR3 DNA sequence: TGTGCCAGCAGTTTCGGTGATTACTACGAGCAGTACTTC.

The V gene is TRBV7-2, the J gene TRBJ2-7; TRBD2 matches at 9 bases. Germline V CDR1 and CDR2: SGHTA, FQGNSA. V lost 3 bases to trimming and J lost 2 bases; unmatched junction nucleotides: 5. The CDR3 runs to 15 residues. The CDR3 DNA is TGTGCCAGCAGCTTTCTAGCGGGGTATCCCTACGAGCAGTACTTC. It specifies CASSFLAGYPYEQYF.

This clonotype occurred many times. V and J are TRBV15 and TRBJ2-1; 8 bases are shared with TRBD2. J was trimmed by 7 bases and V by 3 bases; bases with no gene match: 5. This CDR3 has 14 residues. Germline V gene lookup returns CDR1 LNHNV and CDR2 YYDKDF (reference sequence). The DNA of the CDR3 is TGTGCCACCAGCAGCCCACAGCGGGAGAATGAGCAGTTCTTC. Translating gives CATSSPQRENEQFF. Supplemented by reference TRBV15 and TRBJ2-1, the full variable domain reads DAMVIQNPRYQVTQFGKPVTLSCSQTLNHNVMYWYQQKSSQAPKLLFHYYDKDFNNEADTPDNFQSRRPNTSFCFLDIRSPGLGDTAMYLCATSSPQRENEQFFGPGTRLTVL.

This sequence joins TRBV30 and TRBJ2-2; D remains ambiguous. In germline, CDR1 is GTSNPN, CDR2 SVGIG (reference sequence). V lost 4 bases, J lost 0 bases, and 12 bases lay in between. There are 15 residues in the CDR3. CDR3 coding DNA: TGTGCCTGGATAACCGGATCTACGAACACCGGGGAGCTGTTTTTT. This encodes CAWITGSTNTGELFF.

This clonotype was recorded at least ten times. V usage is TRBV12-3 or TRBV12-4 and J usage is TRBJ2-1; no reliable D call. This CDR3 is 12 amino acids long. The V and J ends lost 6 bases and 8 bases respectively, with 11 bases between them. The CDR3 loop reads CASSLQWDEQFF. The DNA for the CDR3 is TGTGCCAGCAGCCTACAGTGGGATGAGCAGTTCTTC.

The rearrangement joins TRBV7-3 to TRBJ2-3; 7 positions match TRBD1. Losses at the gene ends were 5 bases for V and 2 bases for J; bases not matched to a gene: 10. Germline V gives CDR1 SGHTA, CDR2 FQGTGA. The CDR3 spans 16 residues. The CDR3 spells CASSKNRDSTTDTQYF. The CDR3, as DNA: TGTGCCAGCAGCAAGAACCGGGACAGCACCACAGATACGCAGTATTTT.

This clonotype showed up just a few times. The rearrangement uses TRBV28 and TRBJ2-7; D could derive from TRBD1 or TRBD2 (7 bases each). Germline CDR1 is MDHEN and CDR2 is SYDVKM. The length of the CDR3 is 14 residues. Trimming left V 1 base short and J 7 bases short, with 14 bases between. CDR3 residues: CASSLSAGGGEQYF. The CDR3 coding sequence is TGTGCCAGCAGTTTATCAGCAGGGGGGGGAGAGCAGTACTTC.

This clonotype was seen a handful of times. This sequence joins TRBV28 and TRBJ2-3, with 13 bases matching TRBD2. J lost 3 bases, V lost 4 bases, and 10 bases had no gene match. The CDR3 extends over 18 amino acids. CDR1 and CDR2 from the germline V gene are MDHEN and SYDVKM. The DNA of the CDR3 is TGTGCCAGCAGTTCTACTAGCGGGAGGGCCTTTAGTACAGATACGCAGTATTTT. Its translation: CASSSTSGRAFSTDTQYF.

The chain recombines TRBV7-2 with TRBJ2-5; TRBD1 aligns across 10 bases. V lost 3 bases and J lost 5; bases outside the gene matches: 9. Germline V gene data show CDR1 as SGHTA and CDR2 as FQGNSA. This CDR3 has 16 amino acids. CDR3 DNA sequence: TGTGCCAGCAGCTTCGCCGGGACAGGGGTTCGGGAGACCCAGTACTTC. Amino acid sequence: CASSFAGTGVRETQYF.

The gene calls are TRBV24-1 and TRBJ2-2, with TRBD1 matching over 7 bases. Trimming cost V 9 bases and J 3 bases; bases outside gene matches: 6. The CDR3 is 14 residues long. CDR1 and CDR2 (germline): KGHDR, SFDVKD. The CDR3 region has the DNA TGTGCCACCGAGACAGGGCCGTACACCGGGGAGCTGTTTTTT. The encoded protein is CATETGPYTGELFF.

The chain has TRBV15 and TRBJ2-3; D is undetermined. This CDR3 has 14 amino acids. CDR1 and CDR2 (germline): LNHNV, YYDKDF (reference sequence). V lost 2 bases and J 1 base, leaving 7 bases between the germline ends. The CDR3 protein is CATSRQVRTDTQYF. The CDR3 coding sequence is TGTGCCACCAGCAGACAGGTCCGCACAGATACGCAGTATTTT.

Only a few counts were recorded for this clonotype. This rearrangement joins TRBV4-3 to TRBJ2-7, with D tentatively TRBD1 (5 bases). CDR1 is LGHNA, CDR2 YSLEER, per germline. The CDR3 has 16 amino acids. Deletions cut 0 bases from V and 4 bases from J, with 16 bases between. CDR3 DNA sequence: TGCGCCAGCAGCCAAGAAATTGGGGCAGCCTCATACGAGCAGTACTTC. Its translation: CASSQEIGAASYEQYF.

This clonotype was counted only a few times. The V call is TRBV7-2, the J call TRBJ2-5, with D hard to call. Germline V gene sequence: CDR1 SGHTA, CDR2 FQGNSA. Trimming stripped 2 bases from V and 7 bases from J, with 11 bases between. This CDR3 has 13 residues. The CDR3 sequence is CASSLPRVVTQYF. Here the CDR3 DNA reads TGTGCCAGCAGCTTACCTCGGGTAGTGACCCAGTACTTC.